What follows are 13 T cell receptor beta chains derived from one specimen sequenced in a study of shared clonotypes between healthy human individuals. Assay: immunoSEQ multiplex PCR; the TCRdb copy retains only in-frame clones and omits some. The table lists under 600,000 clones, about 96% of them singletons, with about 0.06% in the top ten. What was sequenced was naive CD4+ T cells sorted from blood. Subset here: CD45RA+ positively selected. Receptors were obtained from a woman in her 30s in good health.

The V gene is TRBV27, the J gene TRBJ1-1; a weak D match, TRBD1 (5 bases). Per germline, CDR1 MNHEY and CDR2 SMNVEV (reference sequence). The CDR3 covers 14 residues. The V and J ends lost 5 bases and 10 bases respectively, with 20 bases between them. The CDR3 DNA follows: TGTGCCAGCAGTCCGGTTCCCCAGGGCTTGATAGCTTTCTTT. This translates into CASSPVPQGLIAFF.

The chain employs TRBV19 and TRBJ2-7; D ambiguous. The CDR3 has 16 residues. In germline, CDR1 is LNHDA, CDR2 SQIVND (reference sequence). The V gene lost 0 bases and the J gene lost 5 bases, with 17 bases spanning the gap. DNA of the CDR3: TGTGCCAGTAGTATAGATCGGATGGGATATGAGGACGAGCAGTACTTC. This sequence encodes CASSIDRMGYEDEQYF. The full variable domain, with the rest looked up from reference TRBV19 and TRBJ2-7, is DGGITQSPKYLFRKEGQNVTLSCEQNLNHDAMYWYRQDPGQGLRLIYYSQIVNDFQKGDIAEGYSVSREKKESFPLTVTSAQKNPTAFYLCASSIDRMGYEDEQYFGPGTRLTVT.

The chain uses TRBV2 and TRBJ2-7; D perhaps matches TRBD2 (6 bases). Germline V gene sequence: CDR1 SNHLY, CDR2 FYNNEI. The CDR3 extends over 14 amino acids. V was cut by 7 bases and J by 3 bases, with 16 bases left in between. CDR3 coding DNA: TGTGCCAGCACCCCCGGGACTTTAGTCTACGAGCAGTACTTC. Translating gives CASTPGTLVYEQYF. Together with reference TRBV2 and TRBJ2-7, the CDR3 gives the full variable domain: EPEVTQTPSHQVTQMGQEVILRCVPISNHLYFYWYRQILGQKVEFLVSFYNNEISEKSEIFDDQFSVERPDGSNFTLKIRSTKLEDSAMYFCASTPGTLVYEQYFGPGTRLTVT.

V gene TRBV11-2 combines with J gene TRBJ2-5, with D tentatively TRBD2 (5 bases). The CDR3 totals 12 residues. Germline CDR1 and CDR2: SGHAT and FQNNGV. Deletions cut 5 bases from V and 7 bases from J, with 11 bases between. The CDR3 nucleotides read TGTGCCAGCAGCGAGGGTTATCTGACCCAGTACTTC. It specifies CASSEGYLTQYF.

As to this clone: The same CDR3 arises from other DNA sequences in this sample as well. This sequence joins TRBV7-2 and TRBJ2-1, with a tentative D call TRBD2 (6 bases). This CDR3 has 16 residues. Trimming stripped 1 base from V and 0 bases from J, with 10 bases between. Germline V gene lookup returns CDR1 SGHTA and CDR2 FQGNSA. The CDR3 sequence is CASSLGSGSSYNEQFF. CDR3 DNA: TGTGCCAGCAGCTTAGGATCCGGGAGCTCCTACAATGAGCAGTTCTTC. The whole variable domain, filled in from reference TRBV7-2 and TRBJ2-1, reads GAGVSQSPSNKVTEKGKDVELRCDPISGHTALYWYRQSLGQGLEFLIYFQGNSAPDKSGLPSDRFSAERTGGSVSTLTIQRTQQEDSAVYLCASSLGSGSSYNEQFFGPGTRLTVL.

This clone was found once. V usage is TRBV28 and J usage is TRBJ2-7; 7 nucleotides line up with TRBD2. Germline CDR1 reads MDHEN; CDR2 reads SYDVKM. V was pared by 7 bases and J by 2 bases, with 8 bases of the junction left unmatched. The CDR3 extends over 14 amino acids. In nucleotides, the CDR3 is TGTGCCAGCACAGCGGGAACTATTCCCTACGAGCAGTACTTC. It is translated as CASTAGTIPYEQYF.

The chain is built from TRBV18 and TRBJ2-1, with no clear D. V lost 8 bases to trimming and J lost 7 bases, with 9 bases between them. The CDR3 extends over 11 amino acids. Germline values: CDR1 KGHSH, CDR2 LQKENI. CDR3 in DNA: TGTGCCAGCCTCCTAGGGAATGAGCAGTTCTTC. Translated, it gives CASLLGNEQFF.

The chain recombines TRBV30 with TRBJ2-3, with TRBD2 matching 15 bases. CDR1 is GTSNPN and CDR2 is SVGIG in the germline V gene (reference sequence). The CDR3 is made up of 16 amino acids. V gave up 2 bases and J gave up 4 bases; unmatched junction bases: 4. CDR3 sequence: CAWSWTSGGAADTQYF. The CDR3 DNA is TGTGCCTGGAGTTGGACTAGCGGGGGGGCCGCAGATACGCAGTATTTT.

The rearrangement uses TRBV19 and TRBJ1-2, with 10 bases that match TRBD1. From germline, CDR1 is LNHDA and CDR2 SQIVND (reference sequence). CDR3 size: 15 residues. Trimming took 6 bases from V and 8 from J; bases not matched to a gene: 12. CDR3 region: CASSPSTGTGVGYTF. CDR3 in DNA: TGTGCCAGTAGCCCAAGCACCGGGACAGGGGTCGGCTACACCTTC.

This chain connects TRBV9 to TRBJ1-2; possible D gene TRBD1, 6 bases. V was clipped by 0 bases and J by 4 bases, with 7 bases between them. The CDR3 covers 13 residues. Germline V gives CDR1 SGDLS, CDR2 YYNGEE. The DNA for the CDR3 is TGTGCCAGCAGCGTAGGACAGGCCTATGGCTACACCTTC. This encodes CASSVGQAYGYTF. The full variable domain, its missing parts supplied by reference TRBV9 and TRBJ1-2, is DSGVTQTPKHLITATGQRVTLRCSPRSGDLSVYWYQQSLDQGLQFLIQYYNGEERAKGNILERFSAQQFPDLHSELNLSSLELGDSALYFCASSVGQAYGYTFGSGTRLTVV.

The chain has TRBV10-1 and TRBJ2-3; the match to TRBD2 covers 9 bases. CDR3 length: 17 residues. V lost 0 bases, J lost 4 bases, and 8 bases stayed unmatched. From germline, CDR1 is WNHNN and CDR2 SYGVQD (reference sequence). The CDR3 DNA sequence: TGCGCCAGCAGTGAGTCGAGGCTAGCGGGAAAGGCAGATACGCAGTATTTT. This gives the protein CASSESRLAGKADTQYF.

This chain uses TRBV10-3 with TRBJ2-1; possible D gene TRBD2, 7 bases. Germline assignment: CDR1 ENHRY and CDR2 SYGVKD. This CDR3 comprises 13 residues. V was pared by 9 bases and J by 4 bases, with 13 bases between. The CDR3 reads CAIGGGQYNEQFF. CDR3 sequence (DNA): TGTGCCATAGGGGGGGGTCAGTACAATGAGCAGTTCTTC.

This clone was observed a single time. The CDR3 DNA is TGTGCCACCAGCGGAGGACCGCGAACTAATGAAAAACTGTTTTTT. Encoded protein: CATSGGPRTNEKLFF. The gene calls are TRBV15 and TRBJ1-4; D gene uncertain. Per germline, CDR1 LNHNV and CDR2 YYDKDF (reference sequence). Deletions cut 5 bases from V and 1 base from J, with 11 bases between. The CDR3 is 15 amino acids.